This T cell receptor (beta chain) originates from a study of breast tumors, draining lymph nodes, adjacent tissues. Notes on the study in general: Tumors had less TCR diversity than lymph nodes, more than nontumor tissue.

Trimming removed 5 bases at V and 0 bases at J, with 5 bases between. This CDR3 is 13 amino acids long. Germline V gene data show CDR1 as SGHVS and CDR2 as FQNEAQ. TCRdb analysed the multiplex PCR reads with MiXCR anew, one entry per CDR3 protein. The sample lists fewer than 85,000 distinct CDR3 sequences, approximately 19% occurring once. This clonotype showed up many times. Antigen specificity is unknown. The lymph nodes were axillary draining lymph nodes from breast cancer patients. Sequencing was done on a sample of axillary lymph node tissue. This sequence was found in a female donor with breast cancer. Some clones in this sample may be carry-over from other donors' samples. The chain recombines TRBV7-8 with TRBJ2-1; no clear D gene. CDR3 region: CASSRSSYNEQFF. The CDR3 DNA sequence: TGTGCCAGCAGCCGGAGCTCCTACAATGAGCAGTTCTTC.